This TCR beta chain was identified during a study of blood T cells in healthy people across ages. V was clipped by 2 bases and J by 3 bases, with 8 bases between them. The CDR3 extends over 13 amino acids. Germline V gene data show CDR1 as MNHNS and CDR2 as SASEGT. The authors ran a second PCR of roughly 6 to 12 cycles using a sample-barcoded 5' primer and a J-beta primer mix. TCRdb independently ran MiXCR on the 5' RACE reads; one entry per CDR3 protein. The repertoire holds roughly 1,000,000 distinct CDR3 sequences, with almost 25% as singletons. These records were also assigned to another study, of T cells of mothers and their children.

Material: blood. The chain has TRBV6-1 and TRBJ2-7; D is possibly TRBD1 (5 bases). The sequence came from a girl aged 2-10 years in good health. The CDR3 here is CASSEIDSYEQYF. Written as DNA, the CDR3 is TGTGCCAGCAGTGAAATTGACAGCTACGAGCAGTACTTC.